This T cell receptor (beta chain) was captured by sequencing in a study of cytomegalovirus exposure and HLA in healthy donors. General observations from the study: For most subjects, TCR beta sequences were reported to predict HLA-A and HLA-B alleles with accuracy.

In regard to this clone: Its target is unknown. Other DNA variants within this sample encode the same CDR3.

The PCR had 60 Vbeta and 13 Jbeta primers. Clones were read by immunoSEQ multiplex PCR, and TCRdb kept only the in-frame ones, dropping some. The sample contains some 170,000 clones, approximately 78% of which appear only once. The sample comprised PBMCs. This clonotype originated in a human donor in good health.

The CDR3 reads CASSLRSYGYTF. The CDR3 nucleotides are TGTGCCAGCAGCTTGAGGAGCTATGGCTACACCTTC. The chain is built from TRBV7-9 and TRBJ1-2; D not resolved. CDR3 size: 12 residues. The germline CDR1 and CDR2 sequences are SEHNR and FQNEAQ (reference sequence). Between the trimmed V and J ends, which lost 3 bases and 4 bases, there was a span of 6 bases.